The T cell receptor (beta chain) described here comes from a study of T-cell memory formation after mild COVID-19. MiXCR, applied by TCRdb to the 5' RACE reads, yields one record per CDR3 protein. The table includes a few hundred thousand distinct CDR3 sequences, more than 15% detected once. Study-level findings and limits: Clones which contracted sat mainly in CM and EM if CD4+, and in EMRA if CD8+.

Remarks on this clonotype: The antigen remains undetermined.

The sequencing input was PBMCs or a T cell subset sorted from them (not recorded which). The source is a man younger than 35 who had mild COVID-19 (a few samples of this study predate the infection). Cell type and time point are not known.

The DNA of the CDR3 is TGTGCCAGCAGTGACCTCGAGAAGCCGCATGGCTACACCTTC. Translated, it gives CASSDLEKPHGYTF. This chain uses TRBV6-2 or TRBV6-3 with TRBJ1-2; D is unclear. V lost 5 bases and J 6 bases, leaving 16 bases between the germline ends. The length of the CDR3 is 14 residues. Germline loops: CDR1 MNHEY, CDR2 SVGEGT.